The 6 T cell receptor beta chains reported below all come from one sample, sequenced in a study of patients with pleural tuberculosis. TCRdb called the reads again in MiXCR, with one record for every CDR3 protein. There are tens of thousands of distinct CDR3 sequences in the sample; 7.3% occur only once, and 16% lies in the top ten. These receptors were collected from a human donor with pleural tuberculosis.

This clonotype appeared once. Likely a read error: the CDR3 ends without its conserved phenylalanine or tryptophan. This chain links TRBV20-1 with TRBJ1-1; TRBD1 is a possible D gene (5 bases). The CDR3 extends over 16 amino acids. The V end lost 1 base, the J end lost 4 bases, and 19 bases lay between the germline ends. Germline CDR1 and CDR2: DFQATT and SNEGSKA (reference sequence). The CDR3 protein is CSARAVGTPSSTEAFL. The CDR3 DNA sequence: TGCAGTGCTAGAGCAGTGGGGACCCCCTCGAGCACTGAAGCTTTCCTT.

This clonotype was seen many times. This chain connects TRBV11-1 to TRBJ2-1; D unresolved. Trimming pared 2 bases from V and 6 bases from J, leaving 5 bases between. Germline CDR1 is SGHAT and CDR2 is FQDESV (reference sequence). This CDR3 comprises 12 residues. This CDR3 is CASSLSLNEQFF. For the CDR3, the DNA is TGTGCCAGCAGCTTAAGCCTCAATGAGCAGTTCTTC.

The rearrangement links TRBV29-1 to TRBJ2-5; TRBD1 agrees at 7 bases. CDR1 and CDR2 from the germline V gene are SQVTM and ANQGSEA. The CDR3 spans 14 residues. V was clipped by 8 bases and J by 1 base; unmatched bases: 10. The DNA for the CDR3 is TGCAGCACCTCCGGGACAGTCCTCCAAGAGACCCAGTACTTC. Encoded protein: CSTSGTVLQETQYF.

This clonotype has ten or more counts. The rearrangement joins TRBV24-1 to TRBJ2-1; TRBD2 aligns across 7 bases. Germline V gives CDR1 KGHDR, CDR2 SFDVKD. CDR3 length equals 15 residues. V trimming: 3 bases; J trimming: 5 bases; junction bases outside the gene matches: 6. The CDR3 region has the DNA TGTGCCACCAGTGATACAGGACTAGTCGACAATGAGCAGTTCTTC. This gives the protein CATSDTGLVDNEQFF.

This clonotype was counted at least ten times. The chain has TRBV5-4 and TRBJ1-1; D not certain. The V end lost 0 bases, the J end lost 4 bases, and 13 bases lay between the germline ends. Germline CDR1 is SGHNT and CDR2 is YYREEE (reference sequence). The CDR3 sequence is 15 residues long. The CDR3 reads CASSLGGFEGTEAFF. DNA of the CDR3: TGTGCCAGCAGCTTGGGAGGGTTCGAAGGCACTGAAGCTTTCTTT.

This clonotype was counted ten times or more. This chain links TRBV20-1 with TRBJ2-1; 9 bases agree with TRBD2. CDR3 length equals 15 residues. The germline V gene has CDR1 DFQATT and CDR2 SNEGSKA (reference sequence). V shed 2 bases and J 5 bases; nucleotides not matched to a gene: 7. In DNA form, the CDR3 reads TGCAGTGCTAGAAGACGGACTAGCGCTGACAATGAGCAGTTCTTC. Its translation is CSARRRTSADNEQFF.